These 31 T cell receptor beta chains were sequenced from one sample in a study of blood T cell repertoires in COVID-19. The assay was immunoSEQ multiplex PCR, and TCRdb's table has in-frame clones only and misses some. Among fewer than 300,000 clones listed, around 87% were seen once. The sequencing sample was made of peripheral blood. The receptors come from a woman aged 45-65 years with acute or convalescent COVID-19.

The rearrangement uses TRBV3-1 (or the pseudogene TRBV3-2) and TRBJ2-3; 8 positions agree with TRBD1. V was pared by 1 base and J by 0 bases, with 6 bases of the junction left unmatched. This CDR3 spans 17 amino acids. The germline CDR1 and CDR2 sequences are LGHDT and YNNKEL (reference sequence). The chain's CDR3 is CASSQVTGGYSTDTQYF. CDR3 coding DNA: TGTGCCAGCAGCCAAGTCACAGGGGGTTATAGCACAGATACGCAGTATTTT.

The V gene is TRBV11-2, the J gene TRBJ1-4; D not resolved. The CDR3 is 15 amino acids. The V gene's germline CDR1 is SGHAT and CDR2 FQNNGV. Deletions cut 4 bases from V and 8 bases from J, with 17 bases between. The CDR3 DNA reads TGTGCCAGCAGCTCGCCGGGCCGAGGGCTCGAAAAACTGTTTTTT. The encoded protein is CASSSPGRGLEKLFF.

The rearrangement joins TRBV24-1 to TRBJ1-5, with 11 bases lining up with TRBD1. The CDR3 spans 14 residues. Germline V gene lookup returns CDR1 KGHDR and CDR2 SFDVKD. V dropped 5 bases and J dropped 6; count of bases not matched to a gene: 2. CDR3 coding DNA: TGTGCCACCAGTGCGGGACAGGGGGGTCAGCCCCAGCATTTT. Translating gives CATSAGQGGQPQHF.

The chain is built from TRBV5-1 and TRBJ1-1, with 10 bases identical to TRBD1. The germline V gene encodes CDR1 SGHRS and CDR2 YFSETQ. With V trimmed by 6 bases and J by 5 bases, 7 bases remained unmatched. This CDR3 comprises 14 residues. The CDR3 protein is CASTPGQGPTEAFF. Here the CDR3 DNA reads TGCGCCAGCACCCCGGGACAGGGGCCGACTGAAGCTTTCTTT.

This clone has a single count. The J gene is TRBJ1-2, the V gene TRBV4-2, with a tentative D call TRBD1 (6 bases). The germline gives CDR1 LGHNA, CDR2 YNFKEQ. The CDR3 has 14 residues. Between the trimmed V and J ends, which lost 0 bases and 2 bases, there was a span of 7 bases. CDR3 DNA: TGTGCCAGCAGCCAAGACCAGGGGAACTATGGCTACACCTTC. The encoded protein is CASSQDQGNYGYTF.

This chain joins TRBV21-1 and TRBJ2-7; TRBD2, the table's D call, lacks a check against the DNA. TRBV21-1 is an annotated pseudogene. CDR3 length equals 17 residues. DNA of the CDR3: TGTGCCAGCAGCATCTCACCCGGGACTAGCGGGAGCCACGAGCAGTACTTC. This encodes CASSISPGTSGSHEQYF.

On this clone: Other DNA sequences in the same sample also yield this CDR3. The chain carries TRBV10-3 and TRBJ2-7; D possibly corresponds to TRBD1 (5 bases). CDR3 size: 12 residues. The V end was cut by 8 bases, the J end by 3 bases, with 11 bases between. Looked up from germline, CDR1 is ENHRY and CDR2 is SYGVKD. CDR3 DNA sequence: TGTGCCATCGGTACAGGTGACTACGAGCAGTACTTC. Protein: CAIGTGDYEQYF.

The rearrangement links TRBV5-1 to TRBJ1-1; 7 bases align to TRBD1. J lost 2 bases, V lost 2 bases, and 3 bases had no gene match. Germline V gene sequence: CDR1 SGHRS, CDR2 YFSETQ. This CDR3 comprises 14 residues. Written as DNA, the CDR3 is TGCGCCAGCAGCTTAGGGGGCTTCAACACTGAAGCTTTCTTT. This gives the protein CASSLGGFNTEAFF.

The genes are TRBV7-2 and TRBJ2-7, with 10 bases aligning to TRBD2. CDR3 length equals 19 residues. Trimming removed 1 base from V and 3 bases from J; junction bases left unmatched: 15. Per the germline V gene, CDR1 is SGHTA and CDR2 is FQGNSA. The CDR3 reads CASSLVGGGQLAGHYEQYF. The CDR3, as DNA: TGTGCCAGCAGCTTAGTAGGGGGCGGCCAACTAGCGGGACACTACGAGCAGTACTTC.

This clone was seen only once. V and J are TRBV7-9 and TRBJ2-7; tentative D call: TRBD1 (6 bases). V lost 1 base to trimming and J lost 2 bases, with 15 bases between them. The CDR3 loop spans 16 amino acids. Germline CDR1 is SEHNR and CDR2 is FQNEAQ (reference sequence). As DNA, the CDR3 is TGTGCCAGCAGCTTAGTCTACAGGGTAGAAACCTACGAGCAGTACTTC. Protein sequence: CASSLVYRVETYEQYF.

This clone appeared a single time. The rearrangement joins TRBV5-1 to TRBJ1-1, with D tentatively TRBD1 (5 bases). This CDR3 region has 15 residues. The V end lost 0 bases, the J end lost 4 bases, and 13 bases lay between the germline ends. Germline CDR1 SGHRS, CDR2 YFSETQ. The CDR3 loop reads CASSLAQAGGTEAFF. CDR3 nucleotides: TGCGCCAGCAGCTTGGCACAGGCGGGGGGCACTGAAGCTTTCTTT.

This chain uses TRBV24-1 with TRBJ2-5, with 7 bases identical to TRBD1. Germline lookup yields CDR1 KGHDR and CDR2 SFDVKD. The CDR3 covers 15 residues. J gave up 2 bases and V 4 bases, and 6 bases lay outside the gene matches. The chain's CDR3 is CATSDPGTVQETQYF. In DNA form, the CDR3 reads TGTGCCACCAGTGACCCCGGGACAGTACAAGAGACCCAGTACTTC.

J is TRBJ1-1 and V is TRBV9; D may be TRBD1 (6 bases). V lost 3 bases, J lost 1 base, and 13 bases lay in between. Looked up from germline, CDR1 is SGDLS and CDR2 is YYNGEE. The CDR3 runs to 15 residues. Here the CDR3 reads CASSGDITKNTEAFF. CDR3 DNA: TGTGCCAGCAGCGGGGACATAACAAAGAACACTGAAGCTTTCTTT.

This clone was observed a single time. The chain has TRBV4-2 and TRBJ1-1; 7 bases match TRBD1. The CDR3 spans 14 residues. Germline assignment: CDR1 LGHNA and CDR2 YNFKEQ. With V trimmed by 3 bases and J by 0 bases, 1 base remained unmatched. CDR3 sequence reads: CASSQRGLNTEAFF. Written as DNA, the CDR3 is TGTGCCAGCAGCCAGAGGGGGCTGAACACTGAAGCTTTCTTT.

Points on this clone: The germline gene is not matched at one end of the junction; a read error may be the cause. V and J are TRBV7-9 and TRBJ1-6, with D possibly TRBD1 on 6 matching bases. The CDR3 covers 16 residues. Per the germline V gene, CDR1 is SEHNR and CDR2 is FQNEAQ (reference sequence). In DNA, the CDR3 is TGTGCCAGCAGCCTAGCCAGGGGCGGAAATAATTCACCCCTCCACTTT. The encoded protein is CASSLARGGNNSPLHF.

The J gene is TRBJ1-1, the V gene TRBV4-2; 9 bases are a match to TRBD1. Looked up from germline, CDR1 is LGHNA and CDR2 is YNFKEQ. The CDR3 covers 16 residues. Trimming cost V 1 base and J 7 bases; bases outside gene matches: 10. DNA of the CDR3: TGTGCCAGCAGCCAAGGATGGGGACAGGGTGCTAATGAAGCTTTCTTT. Its protein is CASSQGWGQGANEAFF.

The chain uses TRBV28 and TRBJ1-1; no clear D gene. V lost 1 base and J lost 1, with 7 bases in between. In germline, CDR1 is MDHEN, CDR2 SYDVKM. The CDR3 has 14 amino acids. CDR3 coding DNA: TGTGCCAGCAGTTTATTGGGCGAGAACACTGAAGCTTTCTTT. It codes for CASSLLGENTEAFF.

This sequence joins TRBV7-3 and TRBJ2-1; D gene uncertain. The germline V and J ends were trimmed by 2 bases and 9 bases, with 8 bases remaining between them. Germline V gene sequence: CDR1 SGHTA, CDR2 FQGTGA. The CDR3 contains 12 residues. The CDR3 nucleotides read TGTGCCAGCAGCTTAGTGGTCGGTGAGCAGTTCTTC. This codes for CASSLVVGEQFF.

The gene calls are TRBV6-5 and TRBJ1-1; 9 bases map to TRBD1. The CDR3 covers 13 residues. In germline, CDR1 is MNHEY, CDR2 SVGAGI. After removal of 5 bases from V and 6 bases from J, the junction contained 4 bases not matched to a gene. The chain's CDR3 is CASSHRDRAEAFF. DNA for the CDR3: TGTGCCAGCAGTCACCGGGACAGGGCTGAAGCTTTCTTT.

The chain is built from TRBV2 and TRBJ1-5, with D uncertain. The germline V gene has CDR1 SNHLY and CDR2 FYNNEI. There are 14 residues in the CDR3. The V and J ends lost 4 bases and 12 bases respectively, with 19 bases between them. CDR3: CASSGAAGVISQHF. In DNA form, the CDR3 reads TGTGCCAGCAGTGGGGCTGCCGGGGTAATTAGCCAGCATTTT.

The genes are TRBV4-1 and TRBJ2-1; TRBD1 is a possible D gene (5 bases). Trimming removed 2 bases from V and 7 bases from J, with 15 bases in between. The CDR3 spans 15 residues. CDR1 is MGHRA, CDR2 YSYEKL, per germline. DNA for the CDR3: TGCGCCAGCAGCCAACAGGGCGTCCCAAGGAATGAGCAGTTCTTC. Residues: CASSQQGVPRNEQFF.

The chain carries TRBV19 and TRBJ1-1, with a weak D call TRBD1 (5 bases). Germline V gene lookup returns CDR1 LNHDA and CDR2 SQIVND (reference sequence). This CDR3 region has 13 residues. V was shortened by 3 bases and J by 5 bases, with 10 bases between the two germline ends. CDR3 sequence: CASSIEPGTEAFF. The DNA of the CDR3 is TGTGCCAGTAGTATTGAGCCAGGGACTGAAGCTTTCTTT.

The V and J genes are TRBV4-1 and TRBJ2-3; TRBD1 agrees at 10 bases. This CDR3 is built from 15 residues. Looked up from germline, CDR1 is MGHRA and CDR2 is YSYEKL. After removal of 4 bases from V and 4 bases from J, the junction contained 5 bases not matched to a gene. CDR3 bases: TGCGCCAGCAGCCTCGACAGGGGGCGGCCAGATACGCAGTATTTT. It codes for CASSLDRGRPDTQYF.

This chain uses TRBV19 with TRBJ1-1, with 7 bases that match TRBD1. The CDR3 sequence is 14 residues long. CDR1 is LNHDA, CDR2 SQIVND, per germline (reference sequence). Unmatched junction bases numbered 1, after V lost 2 bases and J lost 1 base. In nucleotides, the CDR3 is TGTGCCAGTAGTATACGGACAGGGAACACTGAAGCTTTCTTT. It translates to CASSIRTGNTEAFF. Looking up the rest from reference TRBV19 and TRBJ1-1 gives the full variable domain: DGGITQSPKYLFRKEGQNVTLSCEQNLNHDAMYWYRQDPGQGLRLIYYSQIVNDFQKGDIAEGYSVSREKKESFPLTVTSAQKNPTAFYLCASSIRTGNTEAFFGQGTRLTVV.

This sequence joins TRBV28 and TRBJ1-2, with no clear D. The CDR3 contains 14 residues. The V end was cut by 6 bases, the J end by 8 bases, with 19 bases between. Germline CDR1 and CDR2: MDHEN and SYDVKM. The CDR3 sequence: CASRVRVRLYGYTF. The CDR3 DNA reads TGTGCCAGCAGGGTACGCGTACGACTCTACGGCTACACCTTC.

This clone was seen just once. The V gene is TRBV30, the J gene TRBJ2-2; a possible D gene is TRBD1 (6 bases). The germline gives CDR1 GTSNPN, CDR2 SVGIG (reference sequence). The V and J ends lost 3 bases and 4 bases respectively, with 12 bases between them. The CDR3 extends over 14 amino acids. CDR3 protein: CAWSVRQVTGELFF. CDR3 bases: TGTGCCTGGAGCGTAAGACAGGTCACCGGGGAGCTGTTTTTT.

For the CDR3, the DNA is TGTGCCAGTAGAGGGACAGCCAAAGGGACCTACGAGCAGTACTTC. Protein: CASRGTAKGTYEQYF. The chain employs TRBV19 and TRBJ2-7; TRBD1 aligns across 7 bases. The trim removed 6 bases at V and 2 bases at J, leaving 10 bases unmatched. CDR1 LNHDA and CDR2 SQIVND come from the germline V gene (reference sequence). This CDR3 has 15 residues.

The chain uses TRBV30 and TRBJ2-3, with 7 bases that match TRBD2. The V and J ends lost 0 bases and 1 base, in that order; junction bases with no gene match: 1. The V gene's germline CDR1 is GTSNPN and CDR2 SVGIG (reference sequence). The CDR3 loop spans 14 amino acids. CDR3 residues: CAWSVGGGTDTQYF. The CDR3 DNA reads as TGTGCCTGGAGTGTGGGGGGGGGCACAGATACGCAGTATTTT.

The chain has TRBV28 and TRBJ2-2; 8 nucleotides agree with TRBD1. Trimming at V came to 6 bases and at J to 5 bases, leaving 11 bases not matched to a gene. CDR1 and CDR2 (germline): MDHEN, SYDVKM. The CDR3 loop spans 16 amino acids. CDR3 sequence (DNA): TGTGCCAGCAGCCAAACCCCCGGACAGGGAACCGGGGAGCTGTTTTTT. Its translation: CASSQTPGQGTGELFF.

This clone was counted a single time. The rearrangement links TRBV9 to TRBJ2-3, with D possibly being TRBD2 (5 bases). Trimming took 3 bases from V and 4 from J, leaving 12 bases between them. Per the germline V gene, CDR1 is SGDLS and CDR2 is YYNGEE. The CDR3 spans 14 residues. CDR3 in DNA: TGTGCCAGCAGCGGATCTGGAGGCTCAGATACGCAGTATTTT. Its translation: CASSGSGGSDTQYF.

This chain uses TRBV7-2 with TRBJ1-5; D may be TRBD1 (5 bases). The CDR3 sequence is 17 residues long. V was shortened by 3 bases and J by 3 bases, with 18 bases between the two germline ends. Germline lookup yields CDR1 SGHTA and CDR2 FQGNSA. CDR3 residues: CASSFNQGEMVNQPQHF. For the CDR3, the DNA is TGTGCCAGCAGCTTTAATCAGGGTGAGATGGTCAATCAGCCCCAGCATTTT. The full variable domain, in which reference TRBV7-2 and TRBJ1-5 provide the parts outside the CDR3, is GAGVSQSPSNKVTEKGKDVELRCDPISGHTALYWYRQSLGQGLEFLIYFQGNSAPDKSGLPSDRFSAERTGGSVSTLTIQRTQQEDSAVYLCASSFNQGEMVNQPQHFGDGTRLSIL.